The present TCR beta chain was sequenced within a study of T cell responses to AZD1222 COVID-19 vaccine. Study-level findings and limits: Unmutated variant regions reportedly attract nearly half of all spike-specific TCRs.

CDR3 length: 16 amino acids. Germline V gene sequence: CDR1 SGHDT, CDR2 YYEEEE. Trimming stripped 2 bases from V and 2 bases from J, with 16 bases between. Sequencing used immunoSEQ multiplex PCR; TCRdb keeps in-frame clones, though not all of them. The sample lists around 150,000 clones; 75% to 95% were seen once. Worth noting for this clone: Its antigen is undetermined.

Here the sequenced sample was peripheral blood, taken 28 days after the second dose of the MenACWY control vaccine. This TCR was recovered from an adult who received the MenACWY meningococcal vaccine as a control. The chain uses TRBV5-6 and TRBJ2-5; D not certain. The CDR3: CASSFQLAALQETQYF. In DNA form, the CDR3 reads TGTGCCAGCAGCTTCCAGCTCGCAGCCTTACAAGAGACCCAGTACTTC.